This entry describes one T cell receptor (beta chain). V was clipped by 7 bases and J by 5 bases, with 15 bases between them. Germline V gene lookup returns CDR1 MDHEN and CDR2 SYDVKM. This CDR3 region has 14 residues. Sequencing was performed with immunoSEQ multiplex PCR; in TCRdb, only in-frame clones are kept and a portion is missing. The data contain some 250,000 clones, 80% to 90% of them singletons. The data were taken from a study of blood T cell repertoires in COVID-19. About the study: Samples came from the United States, Italy and Spain, spanning acute and convalescent COVID-19.

Across over 20 US areas, participants ranged in age from roughly 18 to 95 years. The rearrangement uses TRBV28 and TRBJ1-5; no clear D gene. The receptor was derived from a woman in her 50s who had recovered from COVID-19. The specimen was PBMCs or T cells enriched from blood (not recorded which). Here the CDR3 reads CASIEGERHQPQHF. The CDR3 coding sequence is TGTGCCAGCATCGAGGGAGAACGGCATCAGCCCCAGCATTTT.